This TCR beta chain was identified in a study of radiotherapy plus CTLA-4 blockade in lung cancer. Study information: There were objective responses in 18% of patients, and roughly 32% had disease control.

Patients in the study, people with chemo-refractory metastatic non-small-cell lung cancer, received focal radiation plus ipilimumab CTLA-4 blockade. With respect to this clone: Its specificity is unknown.

Findings and caveats of the study: Reportedly, early blood T cell clone dynamics best predicted response, with interferon-beta. TCR clones of tumor origin grew in blood after radiotherapy plus ipilimumab.

Method: immunoSEQ multiplex PCR; TCRdb's copy keeps in-frame clones and lacks some. The repertoire includes roughly 24,000 clones, approximately 77% of them detected once, and about 24% sits in the top ten. The CDR3 has 15 amino acids. CDR1 SEHNR and CDR2 FQNEAQ come from the germline V gene (reference sequence). Trimming left V 2 bases short and J 3 bases short, with 11 bases between. This receptor was identified in a human donor with non-small cell lung cancer that progressed on radiotherapy plus ipilimumab. The rearrangement joins TRBV7-9 to TRBJ1-3; the D is unclear. Here the sequenced sample was peripheral blood, taken from a patient treated with radiotherapy plus ipilimumab. The CDR3 reads CASSLPRRLGNTIYF. In DNA, the CDR3 is TGTGCCAGCAGCTTACCCCGCCGGCTTGGAAACACCATATATTTT.